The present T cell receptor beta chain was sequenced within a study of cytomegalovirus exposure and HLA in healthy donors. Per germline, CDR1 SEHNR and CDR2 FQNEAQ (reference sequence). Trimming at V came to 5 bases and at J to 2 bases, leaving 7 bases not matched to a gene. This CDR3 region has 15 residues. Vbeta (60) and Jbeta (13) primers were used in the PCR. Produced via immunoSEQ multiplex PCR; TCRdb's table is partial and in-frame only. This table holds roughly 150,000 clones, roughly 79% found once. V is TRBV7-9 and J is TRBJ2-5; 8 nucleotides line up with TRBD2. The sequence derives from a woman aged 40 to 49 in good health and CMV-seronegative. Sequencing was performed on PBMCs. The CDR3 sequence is CASSPPGGGQETQYF. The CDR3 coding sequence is TGTGCCAGCAGCCCCCCGGGAGGGGGTCAAGAGACCCAGTACTTC.